A single sample gave rise to the 5 T cell receptor beta chains below, sequenced in a study of blood T cells in healthy people across ages. Using a J-beta primer mix together with a sample-barcoded 5' primer, a second PCR was run for roughly 6 to 11 cycles. From the 5' RACE reads, TCRdb called clonotypes with MiXCR, one entry per CDR3 protein. The sample shows 750,000 or so distinct CDR3 sequences, around a quarter of them seen only once. The data were also submitted as part of a second study, on T cells of mothers and their children.

Sequences were obtained from blood. Receptors originate from a boy aged 10-17 years in good health.

This clonotype occurred a few times. This chain links TRBV5-1 with TRBJ2-7, with a possible D match to TRBD1 (6 bases). The germline V and J ends were trimmed by 7 bases and 2 bases, with 16 bases remaining between them. This CDR3 is built from 14 residues. The germline V gene has CDR1 SGHRS and CDR2 YFSETQ. The CDR3 is CASRFRDTTYEQYF. CDR3 DNA sequence: TGCGCCAGCCGTTTCCGGGACACAACCTACGAGCAGTACTTC.

The chain employs TRBV7-3 and TRBJ2-5; 7 bases are shared with TRBD2. The CDR3 runs to 14 residues. Germline V gene data show CDR1 as SGHTA and CDR2 as FQGTGA. Trimming cost V 5 bases and J 4 bases; bases outside gene matches: 7. The CDR3, as DNA: TGTGCCAGCAGCCCCGGGACTACTGGAGAGACCCAGTACTTC. It translates to CASSPGTTGETQYF. The entire variable domain, with the rest obtained from reference TRBV7-3 and TRBJ2-5, is as follows: GAGVSQTPSNKVTEKGKYVELRCDPISGHTALYWYRQSLGQGPEFLIYFQGTGAADDSGLPNDRFFAVRPEGSVSTLKIQRTERGDSAVYLCASSPGTTGETQYFGPGTRLLVL.

The rearrangement links TRBV29-1 to TRBJ2-1; the D is unclear. The CDR3 runs to 11 residues. V shed 1 base and J shed 12 bases, with 10 bases lying between them. Germline V gives CDR1 SQVTM, CDR2 ANQGSEA. The CDR3 bases are TGCAGCGTTGAAGGGCCTAGTGGGCAGTTCTTC. Translated, it gives CSVEGPSGQFF.

Only a few counts were recorded for this clonotype. The chain has TRBV6-1 and TRBJ2-2, with D possibly TRBD2 on 5 matching bases. The germline CDR1 and CDR2 sequences are MNHNS and SASEGT. Deletions cut 7 bases from V and 5 bases from J, with 17 bases between. This CDR3 spans 15 amino acids. The CDR3: CASKPPWGETGELFF. DNA of the CDR3: TGTGCCAGCAAACCTCCCTGGGGAGAGACCGGGGAGCTGTTTTTT.

This clonotype was seen a few times. The J gene is TRBJ2-5, the V gene TRBV20-1; 9 bases map to TRBD2. Gene TRBJ2-7 matches the end of the DNA better, so the J call may be wrong. Germline CDR1 DFQATT, CDR2 SNEGSKA (reference sequence). This CDR3 comprises 13 residues. This CDR3 reads CSASLSGSYEQYF. Here the CDR3 DNA reads TGCAGTGCTTCCCTTAGCGGGAGCTACGAGCAGTACTTC.